This T cell receptor beta chain derives from a study of blood T cells in healthy people across ages. This clonotype has more than one count but fewer than ten. CDR3 length equals 15 residues. Germline CDR1 is LNHNV and CDR2 is YYDKDF (reference sequence). V lost 5 bases to trimming and J lost 4 bases; unmatched junction nucleotides: 4. A sample-barcoded 5' primer and a J-beta primer mix were used in a second PCR of roughly 7 to 12 cycles. TCRdb recomputed calls from the 5' RACE reads with MiXCR, one row per CDR3 protein. Counted here are over 600,000 distinct CDR3 sequences, about 45% occurring once; the ten biggest clones make up roughly 18%.

The sample comprised blood. This sequence originates from an elderly man in good health. The rearrangement joins TRBV15 to TRBJ2-1; the match to TRBD1 covers 11 bases. The CDR3 region has the DNA TGTGCCACCAGCGGAGGGACAGGGGGATACAATGAGCAGTTCTTC. Residues: CATSGGTGGYNEQFF. Full variable domain (outside the CDR3, taken from reference TRBV15 and TRBJ2-1): DAMVIQNPRYQVTQFGKPVTLSCSQTLNHNVMYWYQQKSSQAPKLLFHYYDKDFNNEADTPDNFQSRRPNTSFCFLDIRSPGLGDTAMYLCATSGGTGGYNEQFFGPGTRLTVL.